This TCR beta chain was identified in a study of T cell responses to AZD1222 COVID-19 vaccine. Some clones are missing from TCRdb's copy, which holds only in-frame ones; the method was immunoSEQ multiplex PCR. The table records some 100,000 clones, 80% to 95% of them present only once. The clonotype was recovered from an adult in good health. Sample: peripheral blood, taken on day 0 of AZD1222 vaccination.

CDR3 residues: CASSEVTSGHNEQFF. CDR3 bases: TGTGCCAGCAGTGAAGTGACTAGCGGCCACAATGAGCAGTTCTTC. The chain recombines TRBV2 with TRBJ2-1, with 9 bases identical to TRBD2. CDR3 length: 15 amino acids. Losses at the gene ends were 1 base for V and 5 bases for J; bases not matched to a gene: 3. Germline CDR1 SNHLY, CDR2 FYNNEI.